These T cell receptor beta chains were read from a single sample in a study of beta chain features in type 1 diabetes. Sequencing was performed with immunoSEQ multiplex PCR; in TCRdb, only in-frame clones are kept and a portion is missing. Altogether fewer than 650,000 clones are present, 15% being singletons, with the ten largest covering about 0.093%. The sequenced sample was naive CD4+ T cells from blood. The receptor set was obtained from a man in his late teens or twenties in good health. CDR3s include the opening cysteine and the closing phenylalanine or tryptophan. Fields, in order: D gene, V gene, clone size, J gene, CDR3 protein, CDR3 DNA. A D gene is named only where the DNA matches it firmly. Size is omitted from some rows. Given values are once, few, many or a class for expanded clones.

d_gene: TRBD1; v_gene: TRBV5-1; abundance: .; j_gene: TRBJ2-7; CDR3aa: CASSLPGTGSYEQYF; CDR3nt: TGCGCCAGCAGCTTGCCCGGGACAGGGTCCTACGAGCAGTACTTC
d_gene: .; v_gene: TRBV7-2; abundance: few; j_gene: TRBJ2-3; CDR3aa: CASSFSRYGTDTQYF; CDR3nt: TGTGCCAGCAGCTTTTCGAGGTACGGCACAGATACGCAGTATTTT
d_gene: .; v_gene: TRBV21-1; abundance: .; j_gene: TRBJ1-5; CDR3aa: CASSKGGGLYQPQHF; CDR3nt: TGTGCCAGCAGCAAAGGGGGGGGGCTGTATCAGCCCCAGCATTTT
d_gene: TRBD1; v_gene: TRBV2; abundance: .; j_gene: TRBJ2-3; CDR3aa: CASIDRGIDTQYF; CDR3nt: TGTGCCAGCATCGACAGGGGGATAGATACGCAGTATTTT
d_gene: .; v_gene: TRBV7-2; abundance: few; j_gene: TRBJ2-4; CDR3aa: CASSLGDGFSLAKNIQYF; CDR3nt: TGTGCCAGCAGCTTGGGGGACGGATTCTCGCTAGCCAAAAACATTCAGTACTTC
d_gene: TRBD2; v_gene: TRBV9; abundance: .; j_gene: TRBJ2-3; CDR3aa: CASGRAGTDTQYF; CDR3nt: TGTGCCAGCGGGAGGGCGGGCACAGATACGCAGTATTTT
d_gene: .; v_gene: TRBV18; abundance: .; j_gene: TRBJ2-5; CDR3aa: CASSPGPRRIPQETQYF; CDR3nt: TGTGCCAGCTCACCAGGACCCCGACGGATCCCCCAAGAGACCCAGTACTTC
d_gene: .; v_gene: TRBV6-5; abundance: .; j_gene: TRBJ2-3; CDR3aa: CASSYKGGPGTDTQYF; CDR3nt: TGTGCCAGCAGTTACAAAGGGGGGCCCGGCACAGATACGCAGTATTTT
d_gene: .; v_gene: TRBV18; abundance: few; j_gene: TRBJ2-5; CDR3aa: CASSPGGQETQYF; CDR3nt: TGTGCCAGCTCACCAGGGGGCCAAGAGACCCAGTACTTC
d_gene: .; v_gene: TRBV9; abundance: .; j_gene: TRBJ1-2; CDR3aa: CASSVGGLSDSYTF; CDR3nt: TGTGCCAGCAGCGTAGGTGGGCTCTCTGACAGCTACACCTTC
d_gene: .; v_gene: TRBV18; abundance: .; j_gene: TRBJ1-1; CDR3aa: CASSPNSGQRSSDTEAFF; CDR3nt: TGTGCCAGCTCACCAAACTCAGGCCAAAGGTCGTCAGACACTGAAGCTTTCTTT
d_gene: .; v_gene: TRBV14; abundance: many; j_gene: TRBJ2-2; CDR3aa: CASSQAAGQSPTGELFF; CDR3nt: TGTGCCAGCAGCCAAGCGGCGGGACAGAGCCCCACCGGGGAGCTGTTTTTT
d_gene: .; v_gene: TRBV28; abundance: .; j_gene: TRBJ1-5; CDR3aa: CASRGAPVGNQPQHF; CDR3nt: TGTGCCAGCAGGGGAGCCCCGGTGGGCAATCAGCCCCAGCATTTT
d_gene: TRBD1; v_gene: TRBV7-3; abundance: .; j_gene: TRBJ2-5; CDR3aa: CASSPRDRGTKETQYF; CDR3nt: TGTGCCAGCAGCCCCCGGGACAGGGGCACCAAAGAGACCCAGTACTTC
d_gene: .; v_gene: TRBV18; abundance: .; j_gene: TRBJ2-4; CDR3aa: CASSPLTPSQNIQYF; CDR3nt: TGTGCCAGCTCACCTCTGACTCCAAGTCAAAACATTCAGTACTTC
d_gene: .; v_gene: TRBV7-3; abundance: few; j_gene: TRBJ2-1; CDR3aa: CASSPGNEQFF; CDR3nt: TGTGCCAGCAGCCCGGGCAATGAGCAGTTCTTC
d_gene: .; v_gene: TRBV29-1; abundance: once; j_gene: TRBJ1-4; CDR3aa: CSVGVRVSEKLFF; CDR3nt: TGCAGCGTTGGGGTCAGGGTAAGTGAAAAACTGTTTTTT
d_gene: .; v_gene: TRBV30; abundance: .; j_gene: TRBJ1-1; CDR3aa: CAWSGPRFLTTEAFF; CDR3nt: TGTGCCTGGAGTGGGCCCCGATTCCTTACCACTGAAGCTTTCTTT
d_gene: .; v_gene: TRBV19; abundance: .; j_gene: TRBJ1-4; CDR3aa: CASRTVGGGEKLFF; CDR3nt: TGTGCCAGCAGGACGGTCGGGGGCGGTGAAAAACTGTTTTTT
d_gene: TRBD1; v_gene: TRBV4-1; abundance: few; j_gene: TRBJ2-7; CDR3aa: CASSLGQGVHEQYF; CDR3nt: TGCGCCAGCAGCCTGGGACAGGGGGTTCACGAGCAGTACTTC
d_gene: .; v_gene: TRBV7-3; abundance: .; j_gene: TRBJ1-2; CDR3aa: CASSLPGDGYTF; CDR3nt: TGTGCCAGCAGCTTACCGGGGGACGGCTACACCTTC
d_gene: .; v_gene: TRBV20-1; abundance: .; j_gene: TRBJ2-5; CDR3aa: CSAGTYGTQYF; CDR3nt: TGCAGTGCTGGGACTTACGGGACCCAGTACTTC
d_gene: .; v_gene: TRBV2; abundance: few; j_gene: TRBJ1-5; CDR3aa: CASKARVVGNQPQHF; CDR3nt: TGTGCCAGCAAGGCGAGGGTGGTGGGCAATCAGCCCCAGCATTTT
d_gene: .; v_gene: TRBV7-2; abundance: .; j_gene: TRBJ2-2; CDR3aa: CATRTEGTGELFF; CDR3nt: TGTGCCACTCGGACAGAGGGCACCGGGGAGCTGTTTTTT
d_gene: .; v_gene: TRBV7-2; abundance: few; j_gene: TRBJ1-2; CDR3aa: CASSRDFYGYTF; CDR3nt: TGTGCCAGCAGCCGGGACTTTTATGGCTACACCTTC
d_gene: .; v_gene: TRBV14; abundance: .; j_gene: TRBJ1-2; CDR3aa: CASSQSRNYGYTF; CDR3nt: TGTGCCAGCAGCCAATCCAGAAACTATGGCTACACCTTC
d_gene: TRBD2; v_gene: TRBV27; abundance: few; j_gene: TRBJ2-7; CDR3aa: CASRAGAYEQYF; CDR3nt: TGTGCCAGCCGGGCGGGGGCCTACGAGCAGTACTTC
d_gene: TRBD2; v_gene: TRBV6-5; abundance: .; j_gene: TRBJ2-7; CDR3aa: CASRLAGDYEQYF; CDR3nt: TGTGCCAGCAGACTAGCGGGAGACTACGAGCAGTACTTC
d_gene: TRBD1; v_gene: TRBV28; abundance: .; j_gene: TRBJ1-1; CDR3aa: CASNDYRGPNTEAFF; CDR3nt: TGTGCCAGCAACGATTACAGGGGGCCGAACACTGAAGCTTTCTTT
d_gene: TRBD1; v_gene: TRBV6-1; abundance: .; j_gene: TRBJ2-7; CDR3aa: CASSAPGQGDEQYF; CDR3nt: TGTGCCAGCAGTGCTCCGGGACAGGGTGACGAGCAGTACTTC
d_gene: .; v_gene: TRBV28; abundance: few; j_gene: TRBJ1-2; CDR3aa: CASSPDRLGYTF; CDR3nt: TGTGCCAGCAGTCCCGACAGGTTAGGCTACACCTTC
d_gene: TRBD1; v_gene: TRBV5-6; abundance: few; j_gene: TRBJ1-1; CDR3aa: CASSHPTGANTEAFF; CDR3nt: TGTGCCAGCAGCCACCCGACAGGGGCGAACACTGAAGCTTTCTTT
d_gene: .; v_gene: TRBV7-2; abundance: .; j_gene: TRBJ1-2; CDR3aa: CASSLGGGAYGYTF; CDR3nt: TGTGCCAGCAGCTTAGGAGGGGGAGCCTATGGCTACACCTTC
d_gene: TRBD1; v_gene: TRBV5-4; abundance: .; j_gene: TRBJ2-5; CDR3aa: CASSFGQAETQYF; CDR3nt: TGTGCCAGCAGCTTTGGACAGGCAGAGACCCAGTACTTC
d_gene: .; v_gene: TRBV25-1; abundance: .; j_gene: TRBJ1-3; CDR3aa: CASSEFLGAGGNTIYF; CDR3nt: TGTGCCAGCAGTGAATTTTTGGGGGCAGGCGGAAACACCATATATTTT
d_gene: .; v_gene: TRBV14; abundance: many; j_gene: TRBJ2-7; CDR3aa: CASSQGPSQYF; CDR3nt: TGTGCCAGCAGCCAAGGGCCCTCGCAGTACTTC
d_gene: .; v_gene: TRBV10-3; abundance: .; j_gene: TRBJ2-1; CDR3aa: CAISFAGGEQFF; CDR3nt: TGTGCCATCAGCTTCGCAGGGGGGGAGCAGTTCTTC
d_gene: .; v_gene: TRBV7-9; abundance: few; j_gene: TRBJ1-5; CDR3aa: CASSNYRESNSNQPQHF; CDR3nt: TGTGCCAGCAGCAACTACAGGGAGTCTAACAGCAATCAGCCCCAGCATTTT
d_gene: TRBD2; v_gene: TRBV9; abundance: few; j_gene: TRBJ2-7; CDR3aa: CASSVGGESSYEQYF; CDR3nt: TGTGCCAGCAGCGTTGGGGGGGAGAGCTCCTACGAGCAGTACTTC
d_gene: .; v_gene: TRBV7-3; abundance: few; j_gene: TRBJ2-5; CDR3aa: CASSLSGRAETQYF; CDR3nt: TGTGCCAGCAGCTTAAGCGGCAGGGCAGAGACCCAGTACTTC
d_gene: .; v_gene: TRBV30; abundance: .; j_gene: TRBJ2-7; CDR3aa: CAWSPQGSFYEQYF; CDR3nt: TGTGCCTGGAGTCCCCAGGGGTCATTCTACGAGCAGTACTTC
d_gene: TRBD2; v_gene: TRBV14; abundance: few; j_gene: TRBJ2-2; CDR3aa: CASSQAGGAGELFF; CDR3nt: TGTGCCAGCAGCCAAGCGGGGGGAGCCGGGGAGCTGTTTTTT
d_gene: .; v_gene: TRBV10-3; abundance: few; j_gene: TRBJ2-2; CDR3aa: CASQGQENTGELFF; CDR3nt: TGTGCCTCACAGGGCCAGGAGAACACCGGGGAGCTGTTTTTT
d_gene: .; v_gene: TRBV7-2; abundance: .; j_gene: TRBJ1-1; CDR3aa: CASSLVGGNTEAFF; CDR3nt: TGTGCCAGCAGCTTGGTCGGCGGTAACACTGAAGCTTTCTTT
d_gene: .; v_gene: TRBV5-1; abundance: .; j_gene: TRBJ2-1; CDR3aa: CASSRGLGNEQFF; CDR3nt: TGCGCCAGCAGCAGGGGCTTAGGCAATGAGCAGTTCTTC
d_gene: .; v_gene: TRBV6-5; abundance: few; j_gene: TRBJ2-6; CDR3aa: CASSYPRGLSPVLTF; CDR3nt: TGTGCCAGCAGTTACCCCAGGGGTTTAAGCCCCGTCCTGACTTTC
d_gene: .; v_gene: TRBV7-2; abundance: .; j_gene: TRBJ1-2; CDR3aa: CASSPAGGQFGGYTF; CDR3nt: TGTGCCAGCAGCCCCGCCGGGGGCCAGTTTGGGGGCTACACCTTC
d_gene: .; v_gene: TRBV7-2; abundance: few; j_gene: TRBJ2-7; CDR3aa: CASNKGAGMAYEQYF; CDR3nt: TGTGCCAGCAACAAAGGAGCAGGGATGGCCTACGAGCAGTACTTC
d_gene: .; v_gene: TRBV25-1; abundance: few; j_gene: TRBJ2-7; CDR3aa: CASSETGDLSYEQYF; CDR3nt: TGTGCCAGCAGTGAAACGGGGGACCTCTCCTACGAGCAGTACTTC
d_gene: .; v_gene: TRBV21-1; abundance: few; j_gene: TRBJ2-7; CDR3aa: CASSLSLSHSHEQYF; CDR3nt: TGTGCCAGCAGCCTTTCTTTAAGTCACAGCCACGAGCAGTACTTC